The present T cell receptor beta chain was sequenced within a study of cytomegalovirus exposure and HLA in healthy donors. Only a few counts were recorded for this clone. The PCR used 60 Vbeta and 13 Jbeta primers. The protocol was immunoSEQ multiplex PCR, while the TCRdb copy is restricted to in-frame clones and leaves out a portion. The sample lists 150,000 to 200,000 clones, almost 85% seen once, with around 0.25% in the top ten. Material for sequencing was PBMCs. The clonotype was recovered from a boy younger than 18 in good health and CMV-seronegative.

In DNA form, the CDR3 reads TGTGCCAGCAGGGGTAACAGCCCCGGCTCCTATAATTCACCCCTCCACTTT. Translated: CASRGNSPGSYNSPLHF. V is TRBV2 and J is TRBJ1-6; D is undetermined. CDR1 is SNHLY and CDR2 is FYNNEI in the germline V gene. The CDR3 sequence is 17 residues long. V was shortened by 6 bases and J by 0 bases, with 15 bases between the two germline ends.